These T cell receptor beta chains were read from a single sample in a study of blood T cell repertoires in COVID-19. The method was immunoSEQ multiplex PCR; TCRdb's version includes in-frame clones alone and lacks a portion of them. Seen here are 200,000 to 250,000 clones, more than 80% observed once, and the top ten hold roughly 5%. The sequenced sample was peripheral blood. All receptors come from a human donor in a cohort sampled during active COVID-19. Each CDR3 is given with its conserved first and last residue. D genes are given only for firm matches. Part of the rows lack a size; the others show once, few, many or a class for expanded clones.

J	D	size	V	CDR3	DNA
TRBJ2-5	TRBD2	.	TRBV9	CASNKGLATETQYF	TGTGCCAGCAACAAGGGACTAGCAACGGAGACCCAGTACTTC
TRBJ1-1	.	.	TRBV5-1	CASSLDRRNTEAFF	TGCGCCAGCAGCTTGGATCGCAGGAACACTGAAGCTTTCTTT
TRBJ1-5	TRBD1	.	TRBV28	CASSGGTGSQPQHF	TGTGCCAGCAGTGGGGGGACAGGGAGTCAGCCCCAGCATTTT
TRBJ2-3	TRBD1	.	TRBV24-1	CATSQTGGTDTQYF	TGTGCCACCAGCCAGACAGGGGGGACAGATACGCAGTATTTT
TRBJ1-1	.	.	TRBV7-2	CASSLSSSVGQGTEAFF	TGTGCCAGCAGCTTAAGTTCGTCGGTGGGCCAGGGGACTGAAGCTTTCTTT
TRBJ2-3	.	.	TRBV4-1	CASSQVGSGGDLKLDTQYF	TGCGCCAGCAGCCAAGTCGGTAGCGGCGGGGACCTTAAACTAGATACGCAGTATTTT
TRBJ2-3	.	.	TRBV5-4	CASSRSIPQTDTQYF	TGTGCCAGCAGCCGCTCAATCCCACAGACAGATACGCAGTATTTT
TRBJ2-7	TRBD1	.	TRBV11-2	CASSDSGTGLSEQYF	TGTGCCAGCAGCGACTCCGGGACAGGGCTTAGCGAGCAGTACTTC
TRBJ2-3	TRBD2	.	TRBV9	CASSARVGLAGPTDTQYF	TGTGCCAGCAGCGCTCGCGTGGGACTAGCGGGGCCCACAGATACGCAGTATTTT
TRBJ2-7	.	.	TRBV27	CASSSGWRAYEQYF	TGTGCCAGCAGTTCAGGTTGGCGGGCCTACGAGCAGTACTTC
TRBJ1-6	TRBD1	few	TRBV7-8	CASSSQGASYNSPLHF	TGTGCCAGCAGCTCGCAGGGGGCATCCTATAATTCACCCCTCCACTTT
TRBJ1-5	.	.	TRBV6-5	CASSYSGRSNQPQHF	TGTGCCAGCAGTTACTCCGGCAGGAGCAATCAGCCCCAGCATTTT
TRBJ1-1	.	.	TRBV29-1	CSVDWGEGTEAFF	TGCAGCGTTGATTGGGGTGAGGGCACTGAAGCTTTCTTT
TRBJ2-3	.	.	TRBV7-3	CASSLSGISTDTQYF	TGTGCCAGCAGCTTATCCGGGATTAGCACAGATACGCAGTATTTT
TRBJ2-7	TRBD1	.	TRBV28	CASTPGQGLYEQYF	TGTGCCAGCACCCCGGGACAGGGACTCTACGAGCAGTACTTC
TRBJ2-5	.	.	TRBV18	CASSPWTGQETQYF	TGTGCCAGCTCACCTTGGACGGGGCAAGAGACCCAGTACTTC
TRBJ2-3	.	.	TRBV24-1	CATSAASRQYF	TGTGCCACCAGTGCTGCTAGCAGGCAGTATTTT
TRBJ2-7	TRBD2	few	TRBV5-1	CASSLEASGYYEQYF	TGCGCCAGCAGCTTGGAGGCTAGCGGTTACTACGAGCAGTACTTC
TRBJ1-1	.	.	TRBV4-2	CASSQAGEVEAFF	TGTGCCAGCAGCCAAGCTGGGGAGGTTGAAGCTTTCTTT
TRBJ2-7	TRBD2	.	TRBV10-2	CASSESGSGRRDF	TGCGCCAGCAGTGAGTCGGGTAGCGGGAGGAGAGACTTC
TRBJ2-1	.	.	TRBV12-1	CASSSTDRGYMKIPHEQFF	TGTGCCAGCAGCTCTACAGACAGGGGGTACATGAAAATTCCCCATGAGCAGTTCTTC
TRBJ1-2	.	.	TRBV9	CASSVGLNYGYTF	TGTGCCAGCAGCGTCGGTCTTAACTATGGCTACACCTTC
TRBJ2-7	TRBD1	.	TRBV19	CASTRGQGYEQYF	TGTGCCAGTACAAGGGGACAGGGTTACGAGCAGTACTTC
TRBJ2-7	TRBD2	.	TRBV2	CASSRGEGEQYF	TGTGCCAGCAGTAGAGGGGAGGGCGAGCAGTACTTC